The 15 T cell receptor beta chains listed next were all sequenced from one sample in a study of CD8 T cells in ankylosing spondylitis. General observations from the study: Characteristic of ankylosing spondylitis blood, it appeared, was a TCR beta motif comprising fewer than 10 highly homologous variants.

TCRdb reprocessed the 5' RACE reads via MiXCR and lists one record per CDR3 protein. The table has around 440,000 distinct CDR3 sequences, 17% seen once. Antigens for these TCRs are unknown. Source material: blood, either unsorted or a sorted T cell fraction (not recorded which). The source of these receptors is a male donor with ankylosing spondylitis.

This chain links TRBV5-1 with TRBJ2-7; TRBD1 agrees at 7 bases. Per germline, CDR1 SGHRS and CDR2 YFSETQ. The CDR3 has 18 amino acids. V was clipped by 2 bases and J by 0 bases; unmatched bases: 14. The CDR3 loop is CASSFLPGQDMSSYEQYF. CDR3 DNA sequence: TGCGCCAGCAGCTTCCTGCCCGGACAGGATATGAGCTCCTACGAGCAGTACTTC.

This clonotype turned up a few times. The V call is TRBV7-9, the J call TRBJ2-1; D possibly corresponds to TRBD1 (5 bases). The CDR3 spans 13 residues. Germline V CDR1 and CDR2: SEHNR, FQNEAQ (reference sequence). V gave up 2 bases and J gave up 7 bases, with 9 bases separating them. The CDR3 sequence: CASSLNTGNEQFF. The CDR3 nucleotides are TGTGCCAGCAGCTTAAACACAGGAAATGAGCAGTTCTTC.

The chain has TRBV10-3 and TRBJ1-2, with 12 bases fitting TRBD1. The CDR3 covers 19 residues. V lost 4 bases and J lost 3; bases outside the gene matches: 15. Germline CDR1 and CDR2: ENHRY and SYGVKD. The DNA of the CDR3 is TGTGCCATCAGTGTCGGCTACCCGGGACAGGGGGCCGAAGACTATGGCTACACCTTC. Amino acids: CAISVGYPGQGAEDYGYTF.

The chain combines TRBV20-1 with TRBJ2-7, with D tentatively TRBD1 (7 bases). V lost 3 bases to trimming and J lost 4 bases, with 25 bases between them. The CDR3 consists of 17 residues. Per germline, CDR1 DFQATT and CDR2 SNEGSKA (reference sequence). The CDR3 is CSARGTGGAGGSYEQYF. The CDR3 DNA follows: TGCAGTGCTAGGGGCACAGGTGGGGCAGGGGGGTCGTACGAGCAGTACTTC.

The chain employs TRBV5-1 and TRBJ2-7; 9 bases map to TRBD2. The CDR3 sequence is 15 residues long. Germline assignment: CDR1 SGHRS and CDR2 YFSETQ. V was clipped by 4 bases and J by 4 bases; unmatched bases: 9. The CDR3 loop is CASSERAGGIYEQYF. CDR3 sequence (DNA): TGCGCCAGCAGCGAGCGAGCGGGGGGTATATACGAGCAGTACTTC.

V usage is TRBV9 and J usage is TRBJ2-1; 8 bases line up with TRBD2. This CDR3 is 15 amino acids long. From germline, CDR1 is SGDLS and CDR2 YYNGEE. J gave up 6 bases and V 5 bases, and 10 bases lay outside the gene matches. In DNA form, the CDR3 reads TGTGCCAGCAGGGCCACGGCGGGGGGCCCCAATGAGCAGTTCTTC. Residues: CASRATAGGPNEQFF.

This clonotype was seen a few times. This sequence joins TRBV6-1 and TRBJ1-1, with no clear D. The length of the CDR3 is 16 residues. Germline CDR1 MNHNS, CDR2 SASEGT. Trimming took 6 bases from V and 3 from J, leaving 20 bases between them. In nucleotides, the CDR3 is TGTGCCAGCAGGACTAAGGGCGTTGGAACCTACACTGAAGCTTTCTTT. Protein product: CASRTKGVGTYTEAFF.

This chain connects TRBV7-8 to TRBJ2-1; D is uncertain. This CDR3 is 14 amino acids long. V was clipped by 4 bases and J by 10 bases, with 17 bases between them. The germline CDR1 and CDR2 sequences are SGHVS and FQNEAQ. CDR3 DNA: TGTGCCAGCAGCTCCCCCCGACCCCATTCCGAGCAGTTCTTC. Residues: CASSSPRPHSEQFF.

The rearrangement links TRBV20-1 to TRBJ2-2; TRBD1 aligns across 10 bases. Germline CDR1 DFQATT, CDR2 SNEGSKA (reference sequence). The CDR3 runs to 16 residues. Trimming cost V 6 bases and J 3 bases; bases outside gene matches: 10. CDR3 region: CSAPPRQGAYTGELFF. CDR3 coding DNA: TGCAGTGCACCCCCGCGACAGGGGGCCTACACCGGGGAGCTGTTTTTT.

For the CDR3, the DNA is TGTGCCAGCAGCTCCCCCCAACAGGGTCGGAATCAGCCCCAGCATTTT. This sequence encodes CASSSPQQGRNQPQHF. This chain links TRBV21-1 with TRBJ1-5; TRBD1, the table's D call, was not compared with the DNA. TRBV21-1 is flagged as a pseudogene. CDR3 length: 16 amino acids.

This clonotype was found a few times. This chain uses TRBV30 with TRBJ1-4; D may be TRBD1 (5 bases). The germline CDR1 and CDR2 sequences are GTSNPN and SVGIG (reference sequence). The CDR3 consists of 16 residues. The V end lost 3 bases, the J end lost 8 bases, and 22 bases lay between the germline ends. In nucleotides, the CDR3 is TGTGCCTGGAGCCCCCCCTTGGTGGGGCTAAGAGAAAAACTGTTTTTT. Translation: CAWSPPLVGLREKLFF.

This clonotype was picked up many times. V and J are TRBV5-5 and TRBJ1-6; 9 bases fit TRBD1. Trimming at V came to 2 bases and at J to 0 bases, leaving 6 bases not matched to a gene. This CDR3 spans 18 amino acids. Germline CDR1 and CDR2: SGHKS and YYEKEE (reference sequence). CDR3 DNA: TGTGCCAGCAGCTTTCAAGGGACAGGGAGCTCCTATAATTCACCCCTCCACTTT. This codes for CASSFQGTGSSYNSPLHF. The full variable domain, completed using reference TRBV5-5 and TRBJ1-6, is DAGVTQSPTHLIKTRGQQVTLRCSPISGHKSVSWYQQVLGQGPQFIFQYYEKEERGRGNFPDRFSARQFPNYSSELNVNALLLGDSALYLCASSFQGTGSSYNSPLHFGNGTRLTVT.

V is TRBV28 and J is TRBJ1-4; maybe TRBD1 (6 bases). The CDR3 contains 15 residues. Germline lookup yields CDR1 MDHEN and CDR2 SYDVKM. V lost 6 bases to trimming and J lost 7 bases, with 18 bases between them. The CDR3 loop is CASSRGQTGGEKLFF. Written as DNA, the CDR3 is TGTGCCAGCAGCCGTGGACAGACGGGCGGTGAAAAACTGTTTTTT.

The rearrangement links TRBV20-1 to TRBJ2-5; TRBD2 aligns across 7 bases. The CDR3 has 14 residues. In germline, CDR1 is DFQATT, CDR2 SNEGSKA (reference sequence). The junction had 6 bases not matched to a gene; V was cut back by 0 bases and J by 5 bases. The CDR3 is CSAREASGAETQYF. The CDR3 coding sequence is TGCAGTGCTAGAGAGGCTAGCGGTGCGGAGACCCAGTACTTC.

This clonotype was counted once. V is TRBV3-1 and J is TRBJ2-7; 7 bases agree with TRBD1. The CDR3 loop spans 14 amino acids. Germline loops: CDR1 LGHDT, CDR2 YNNKEL (reference sequence). Losses at the gene ends were 3 bases for V and 3 bases for J; bases not matched to a gene: 5. The CDR3 DNA follows: TGTGCCAGCAGCCACGACAGGGATTACTACGAGCAGTACTTC. It is translated as CASSHDRDYYEQYF.